The present entry profiles one TCR beta chain with its context. Trimming at V came to 2 bases and at J to 6 bases, leaving 6 bases not matched to a gene. The CDR3 consists of 14 residues. Per the germline V gene, CDR1 is MNHNS and CDR2 is SASEGT. Source study methods: Reference gene primer amplification in the assay estimated nucleated cell counts. Libraries were prepared by immunoSEQ multiplex PCR; TCRdb keeps only in-frame clonotypes and omits some of them. The V and J calls and the clone size are those of that table, but D and trimming were determined from the DNA. The table shows roughly 70,000 clones, with approximately 92% occurring only once. The data originate from a study of blood T cell repertoires in COVID-19. About the research overall: Both acute and convalescent COVID-19 samples were obtained from the United States, Italy and Spain. T cells, B-cell-depleted T cells, or PBMCs provided the cDNA or gDNA that served as material.

The TCR was taken from a human donor with active COVID-19. The donor label of this sample is uncertain. This chain connects TRBV6-1 to TRBJ2-7; 8 nucleotides line up with TRBD1. Sequences were obtained from peripheral blood. The CDR3 reads CASSENQGASEQYF. CDR3 in DNA: TGTGCCAGCAGTGAAAATCAGGGGGCATCCGAGCAGTACTTC.